A selection of T cell receptor beta chains follows, all from one sample in a study of blood T cell repertoires in COVID-19. The method was immunoSEQ multiplex PCR; TCRdb's version includes in-frame clones alone and lacks a portion of them. The table lists roughly 260,000 clones, around nine tenths of them singletons. The sample comprised peripheral blood. The receptors were sampled from a woman aged 40 to 49 who had recovered from COVID-19. Both conserved end residues are part of each CDR3. A D gene is named only where the DNA matches it firmly. Size is stated for part of the rows, as once, few or many counts, or as a class when the clone is expanded.

V gene,clone size,D gene,J gene,CDR3 protein,CDR3 DNA
TRBV19,-,-,TRBJ1-1,CASSMDRGADTEAFF,TGTGCCAGTAGTATGGATCGGGGAGCGGACACTGAAGCTTTCTTT
TRBV5-1,-,-,TRBJ2-1,CASSLISASNEQFF,TGCGCCAGCAGCTTGATCTCCGCTAGCAATGAGCAGTTCTTC
TRBV24-1,-,TRBD2,TRBJ2-1,CATGTSGRAGDEQFF,TGTGCCACCGGCACTAGCGGGAGGGCCGGGGATGAGCAGTTCTTC
TRBV5-1,-,TRBD2,TRBJ2-3,CASSLGTSGGTDTQYF,TGCGCCAGCAGCTTGGGGACTAGCGGGGGGACAGATACGCAGTATTTT
TRBV30,-,TRBD1,TRBJ2-1,CAWSGQGNNEQFF,TGTGCCTGGAGTGGACAGGGGAACAATGAGCAGTTCTTC
TRBV5-1,-,TRBD1,TRBJ1-3,CASSSDRTGTGNTIYF,TGCGCCAGCAGCTCCGACCGGACAGGAACTGGAAACACCATATATTTT
TRBV2,-,TRBD1,TRBJ1-6,CASSEDRGLSPLHF,TGTGCCAGCAGTGAGGACAGGGGGCTTTCACCCCTCCACTTT
TRBV3-1/TRBV3-2,once,TRBD1,TRBJ1-2,CASSQSRGTATGRYGYTF,TGTGCCAGCAGCCAAAGCCGGGGGACAGCCACTGGAAGGTATGGCTACACCTTC
TRBV4-2,-,-,TRBJ2-1,CASSHLGVSDNEQFF,TGTGCCAGCAGCCATCTCGGGGTCTCCGACAATGAGCAGTTCTTC
TRBV30,-,TRBD1,TRBJ1-3,CAWEGQAGNTIYF,TGTGCCTGGGAGGGACAGGCTGGAAACACCATATATTTT
TRBV25-1,-,TRBD1,TRBJ2-2,CATLLGQENTGELFF,TGTGCCACCCTACTTGGACAGGAGAACACCGGGGAGCTGTTTTTT
TRBV10-3,-,-,TRBJ1-6,CAISESASRGNSPLHF,TGTGCCATCAGTGAGTCCGCCTCAAGGGGTAATTCACCCCTCCACTTT
TRBV13,-,TRBD2,TRBJ2-5,CASSGSGIAGGPSETQYF,TGTGCCAGCAGCGGGTCCGGGATAGCGGGAGGGCCTTCGGAGACCCAGTACTTC
TRBV7-2,-,TRBD1,TRBJ2-2,CASSSGQARTGELFF,TGTGCCAGCAGCTCCGGACAGGCGCGCACCGGGGAGCTGTTTTTT
TRBV18,-,TRBD1,TRBJ1-5,CASSLGTGGSNQPQHF,TGTGCCAGCTCACTCGGGACAGGGGGGAGCAATCAGCCCCAGCATTTT
TRBV4-2,-,TRBD2,TRBJ2-7,CASSQDSGRTYEQYF,TGTGCCAGCAGCCAAGATAGCGGGAGAACCTACGAGCAGTACTTC
TRBV5-1,-,TRBD1,TRBJ2-2,CASSSWDSSTGELFF,TGCGCCAGCAGCTCATGGGACAGTTCAACCGGGGAGCTGTTTTTT
TRBV7-3,once,TRBD2,TRBJ2-7,CASSARGVPPYEQYF,TGTGCCAGCAGCGCCCGGGGGGTCCCCCCCTACGAGCAGTACTTC
TRBV11-3,once,-,TRBJ2-2,CASSLVSTGELFF,TGTGCCAGCAGCTTAGTTAGCACCGGGGAGCTGTTTTTT
TRBV27,few,TRBD2,TRBJ2-1,CASSSPKRGRYNEQFF,TGTGCCAGCAGTTCTCCCAAGCGGGGGAGATACAATGAGCAGTTCTTC
TRBV19,-,-,TRBJ2-6,CASMGRGGGPIHSGANVLTF,TGTGCCAGTATGGGGAGAGGGGGGGGCCCAATCCACTCTGGGGCCAACGTCCTGACTTTC
TRBV7-2,-,TRBD2,TRBJ2-7,CASSLGLATSYEQYF,TGTGCCAGCAGCCTTGGACTAGCGACCTCCTACGAGCAGTACTTC
TRBV5-6,-,-,TRBJ1-5,CASSPYSGGRFSNQPQHF,TGTGCCAGCAGCCCGTACAGCGGGGGCCGATTTAGCAATCAGCCCCAGCATTTT
TRBV19,-,TRBD1,TRBJ2-1,CASSIGDRGWENEQFF,TGTGCCAGTAGTATAGGAGACAGGGGGTGGGAAAATGAGCAGTTCTTC
TRBV5-1,-,-,TRBJ2-5,CASRIPEQETQYF,TGCGCCAGCCGGATCCCGGAGCAAGAGACCCAGTACTTC
TRBV3-1/TRBV3-2,once,-,TRBJ1-5,CASSQETGNYNQPQHF,TGTGCCAGCAGCCAAGAAACAGGGAATTACAATCAGCCCCAGCATTTT
TRBV2,-,-,TRBJ2-1,CASSGLSGEQFF,TGTGCCAGCAGTGGACTAAGTGGTGAGCAGTTCTTC
TRBV6-5,once,-,TRBJ1-5,CASSFGMTGSNQPQHF,TGTGCCAGCAGTTTCGGTATGACAGGTAGCAATCAGCCCCAGCATTTT
TRBV5-6,-,-,TRBJ1-5,CASSLAGSNQPQHF,TGTGCCAGCAGCCTAGCCGGTAGCAATCAGCCCCAGCATTTT
TRBV5-4,few,-,TRBJ2-7,CASSLAGVYEQYF,TGTGCCAGCAGCTTGGCCGGGGTCTACGAGCAGTACTTC
TRBV6-6,-,-,TRBJ1-1,CASSYHSAAFF,TGTGCCAGCAGTTACCACTCTGCCGCTTTCTTT
TRBV6-5,-,-,TRBJ1-4,CASSSSTGFEKLFF,TGTGCCAGCAGTTCGTCGACGGGTTTCGAAAAACTGTTTTTT
TRBV6-5,once,TRBD1,TRBJ2-7,CASRPGQGTYEQYF,TGTGCCAGCAGGCCGGGACAGGGGACCTACGAGCAGTACTTC
TRBV7-9,-,TRBD1,TRBJ1-2,CASSRQGHGYTF,TGTGCCAGCAGCCGACAGGGGCATGGCTACACCTTC
TRBV11-2,-,-,TRBJ1-2,CASSLNPGAYGYTF,TGTGCCAGCAGCTTAAACCCAGGGGCCTATGGCTACACCTTC
TRBV11-3,-,-,TRBJ2-7,CASSLVLGQTYEQYF,TGTGCCAGCAGCTTAGTGCTCGGACAGACCTACGAGCAGTACTTC
TRBV30,-,-,TRBJ2-1,CAWEVRGEGEQFF,TGTGCCTGGGAGGTCAGGGGTGAGGGGGAGCAGTTCTTC
TRBV6-5,-,-,TRBJ1-3,CASSYSPKTGNTIYF,TGTGCCAGCAGTTACTCGCCTAAAACTGGAAACACCATATATTTT
TRBV3-1/TRBV3-2,-,TRBD1,TRBJ2-1,CASSQGRWGQANNEQFF,TGTGCCAGCAGCCAGGGTCGCTGGGGACAGGCGAACAATGAGCAGTTCTTC
TRBV18,-,TRBD1,TRBJ1-6,CASSPPYPQGIHF,TGTGCCAGCTCACCACCCTATCCACAGGGGATCCACTTT
TRBV3-1/TRBV3-2,-,TRBD1,TRBJ2-6,CASSSPTGAGANVLTF,TGTGCCAGCAGCTCGCCGACAGGGGCTGGGGCCAACGTCCTGACTTTC
TRBV11-2,-,-,TRBJ2-2,CASSNSAGRSNTGELFF,TGTGCCAGCAGCAATTCCGCGGGACGCTCGAACACCGGGGAGCTGTTTTTT
TRBV11-3,-,TRBD2,TRBJ2-1,CASSPLAGGYNEQFF,TGTGCCAGCAGCCCGCTAGCGGGGGGTTACAATGAGCAGTTCTTC
TRBV19,once,TRBD1,TRBJ1-2,CASSMTGGQGNYGYTF,TGTGCCAGTAGTATGACAGGGGGACAGGGCAACTATGGCTACACCTTC
TRBV19,once,-,TRBJ2-4,CASTPLRGSIPMDIQYF,TGTGCCAGTACCCCCCTTCGCGGCTCCATCCCCATGGACATTCAGTACTTC
TRBV6-5,-,-,TRBJ2-1,CASSYSFRGNYNEQFF,TGTGCCAGCAGTTACTCGTTCCGAGGGAACTACAATGAGCAGTTCTTC
TRBV5-6,-,TRBD1,TRBJ1-2,CASRSGTGGRNYGYTF,TGTGCCAGCAGGTCCGGGACAGGGGGCCGGAACTATGGCTACACCTTC